The entry that follows covers one TCR beta chain sequence. Antigen: not known. The sample comes from a study of OX40 agonist ivuxolimab in advanced cancers. The overall study: Every patient in dose escalation had hepatocellular carcinoma, melanoma, renal cell or head and neck cancer. Those enrolled were about 82% male, with a mean age of about 66 years and ages from 23 to 79. Study conclusions and caveats: Both blood CD4+ and CD8+ T cells showed clonal growth by week 6 at 0.1 to 3.0 mg/kg. Expanded clones were, on average, more numerous in CD8+ T cells than in CD4+.

Clones were sequenced by immunoSEQ multiplex PCR, and TCRdb holds only the in-frame ones, with some missing. The table shows around 100,000 clones, with approximately 87% occurring only once. V dropped 2 bases and J dropped 10; count of bases not matched to a gene: 4. CDR3 length: 14 residues. The V gene's germline CDR1 is SGHRS and CDR2 YFSETQ. This receptor was identified in an adult with an advanced solid tumor such as melanoma, head and neck, liver or kidney cancer. The chain employs TRBV5-1 and TRBJ2-3, with 13 bases fitting TRBD2. The source material was CD4+ or CD8+ T cells sorted from blood, sampled in a trial of the OX40 agonist ivuxolimab. The CDR3 reads CASSFTSGGEAQYF. As DNA, the CDR3 is TGCGCCAGCAGCTTTACTAGCGGGGGGGAGGCGCAGTATTTT.